The next 25 T cell receptor beta chains were all read from a single sample in a study of vaccination and CD4 T cells after COVID-19. Noted treatment: roughly nine-day PBMC culture with coronavirus spike peptide pools or control peptides (ViraFEST assay). No antigens are known for them. Cultured CD4+ T cells had their DNA profiled by the Oncomine TCR Beta short-read assay. In TCRdb, the PCR reads were re-called with MiXCR into one record per CDR3 protein. The sample carries about 13,000 distinct CDR3 sequences, 50% to 65% recorded once. Source material: CD4+ T cells from blood, cultured in vitro. The receptor source for this set is a human donor who had recovered from COVID-19.

The chain is built from TRBV27 and TRBJ2-3; 11 bases match TRBD2. The CDR3 has 15 residues. The germline V gene encodes CDR1 MNHEY and CDR2 SMNVEV (reference sequence). Germline trimming cut 4 bases from V and 2 bases from J; bases unmatched to any gene: 2. The CDR3 reads CASSSGLAATDTQYF. The DNA for the CDR3 is TGTGCCAGCAGTTCGGGACTAGCGGCCACAGATACGCAGTATTTT.

CDR3 sequence: CASSLAPSGGYQETQYF. The CDR3 DNA follows: TGTGCCAGCAGTTTAGCGCCTAGCGGAGGGTACCAAGAGACCCAGTACTTC. The chain uses TRBV12-3 or TRBV12-4 and TRBJ2-5; 7 positions match TRBD2. This CDR3 spans 17 amino acids. Trimming took 0 bases from V and 0 from J; bases not matched to a gene: 7.

This clonotype was seen only a few times. The gene calls are TRBV19 and TRBJ1-5; D gene ambiguous. The CDR3 runs 13 residues. Trimming cost V 3 bases and J 7 bases, with 10 bases left between them. Germline V gene lookup returns CDR1 LNHDA and CDR2 SQIVND (reference sequence). The CDR3 DNA follows: TGTGCCAGTAGTATTTTGGGAGAGCAGCCCCAGCATTTT. Its protein is CASSILGEQPQHF.

The chain couples TRBV7-9 to TRBJ2-3, with 10 positions matching TRBD2. The ends lost 4 bases at V and 5 bases at J; junction bases unmatched: 6. The CDR3 loop spans 15 amino acids. Germline V CDR1 and CDR2: SEHNR, FQNEAQ (reference sequence). DNA of the CDR3: TGTGCCAGCAGCTGGGCTAGCGGGAGTGGAGATACGCAGTATTTT. As protein: CASSWASGSGDTQYF.

The CDR3 spells CASSDSISGTDTQYF. The DNA of the CDR3 is TGTGCCAGCAGTGACTCGATTAGCGGCACAGATACGCAGTATTTT. The V gene is TRBV6-4, the J gene TRBJ2-3; D is perhaps TRBD2 (5 bases). Germline lookup yields CDR1 MRHNA and CDR2 SNTAGT. The CDR3 runs 15 residues. With 0 bases removed from V and 1 base from J, the gap between germline ends came to 8 bases.

This clonotype appeared a few times. J is TRBJ2-7 and V is TRBV20-1; TRBD2 matches at 7 bases. CDR3 length: 16 residues. Germline V gene lookup returns CDR1 DFQATT and CDR2 SNEGSKA (reference sequence). V gave up 0 bases and J gave up 1 base; unmatched junction bases: 9. CDR3 loop: CSAREIRRGLSYEQYF. The DNA for the CDR3 is TGCAGTGCTAGAGAGATCCGGCGGGGACTATCCTACGAGCAGTACTTC.

The table lists this clonotype with a few counts. The V gene is TRBV6-2 or TRBV6-3, the J gene TRBJ1-1, with D perhaps matching TRBD1 (6 bases). This CDR3 has 12 amino acids. Germline CDR1 and CDR2: MNHEY and SVGEGT. The germline V and J ends were trimmed by 5 bases and 8 bases, with 12 bases remaining between them. The CDR3 DNA reads as TGTGCCAGCAGTGATCCCGGACAGGAAGCTTTCTTT. It yields the protein CASSDPGQEAFF.

This sequence joins TRBV21-1 and TRBJ1-1; TRBD1 is taken as the D call from the table, unchecked against the DNA. TRBV21-1 is marked as a pseudogene. The CDR3 covers 14 residues. The CDR3 DNA reads TGTGCCAGCAGCGCGCTGACAGGGCTCACTGAAGCTTTCTTT. Its protein product is CASSALTGLTEAFF.

This clonotype was seen a handful of times. Here the CDR3 reads CASSRDRASYNEQFF. In DNA form, the CDR3 reads TGTGCCAGCAGCCGGGACAGGGCGTCCTACAATGAGCAGTTCTTC. The V gene is TRBV2, the J gene TRBJ2-1, with 9 bases identical to TRBD1. The CDR3 length is 15 residues. J gave up 1 base and V 6 bases, and 4 bases lay outside the gene matches. The germline V gene has CDR1 SNHLY and CDR2 FYNNEI. The whole variable domain, remainder taken from reference TRBV2 and TRBJ2-1, is EPEVTQTPSHQVTQMGQEVILRCVPISNHLYFYWYRQILGQKVEFLVSFYNNEISEKSEIFDDQFSVERPDGSNFTLKIRSTKLEDSAMYFCASSRDRASYNEQFFGPGTRLTVL.

As to this clonotype: The conserved phenylalanine or tryptophan is not found at the CDR3 terminus, so this likely reflects a read error. The chain links TRBV10-3 to TRBJ2-3; weak D call: TRBD1 (5 bases). The CDR3 has 15 amino acids. Germline V gene data show CDR1 as ENHRY and CDR2 as SYGVKD. V was shortened by 3 bases and J by 2 bases, with 12 bases between the two germline ends. Here the CDR3 reads CAISDIQGNTDTQYS. DNA of the CDR3: TGTGCCATCAGTGATATTCAGGGCAACACAGATACGCAGTATTCT.

The rearrangement links TRBV20-1 to TRBJ2-5; D is perhaps TRBD2 (6 bases). V was trimmed by 4 bases and J by 5 bases, leaving 17 bases between them. The CDR3 has 14 residues. The germline V gene encodes CDR1 DFQATT and CDR2 SNEGSKA (reference sequence). The CDR3 loop reads CSAKWRGEVETQYF. Here the CDR3 DNA reads TGCAGTGCTAAATGGAGGGGAGAAGTGGAGACCCAGTACTTC.

The chain combines TRBV20-1 with TRBJ1-3; 8 nucleotides align to TRBD1. The CDR3 has 14 residues. Trimming cost V 7 bases and J 3 bases; bases outside gene matches: 8. Germline-derived CDR1 and CDR2 are DFQATT and SNEGSKA (reference sequence). This CDR3 reads CSVSQGGSGNTIYF. The CDR3 DNA sequence: TGCAGTGTTTCACAGGGGGGCAGTGGAAACACCATATATTTT.

This clonotype was seen only a few times. The chain combines TRBV30 with TRBJ1-6; D not certain. Looked up from germline, CDR1 is GTSNPN and CDR2 is SVGIG (reference sequence). The V gene lost 4 bases and the J gene lost 7 bases, with 8 bases spanning the gap. There are 12 residues in the CDR3. This chain's CDR3 is CAWTMGNSPLHF. In DNA, the CDR3 is TGTGCCTGGACTATGGGAAATTCACCCCTCCACTTT.

This clonotype was counted only a few times. The rearrangement uses TRBV20-1 and TRBJ1-5; 8 bases line up with TRBD1. The CDR3 consists of 15 residues. J was trimmed by 6 bases and V by 2 bases; bases with no gene match: 9. Germline-derived CDR1 and CDR2 are DFQATT and SNEGSKA (reference sequence). Here the CDR3 reads CSARLPAGGLQPQHF. CDR3 sequence (DNA): TGCAGTGCTAGACTTCCGGCAGGGGGCCTTCAGCCCCAGCATTTT.

The chain combines TRBV4-2 with TRBJ2-3, with 10 nucleotides matching TRBD2. This CDR3 is 17 amino acids long. Trimming at V came to 3 bases and at J to 1 base, leaving 7 bases not matched to a gene. Germline V gene sequence: CDR1 LGHNA, CDR2 YNFKEQ. The CDR3 region has the DNA TGTGCCAGCAGCCAGGGAGCGGGAGGGCGGGGCACAGATACGCAGTATTTT. It yields the protein CASSQGAGGRGTDTQYF.

The chain has TRBV3-1 and TRBJ2-2, with 9 nucleotides matching TRBD2. Looked up from germline, CDR1 is LGHDT and CDR2 is YNNKEL (reference sequence). The junction had 2 bases not matched to a gene; V was cut back by 2 bases and J by 7 bases. CDR3 length: 14 amino acids. The CDR3: CASSQSSGIGELFF. The CDR3 nucleotides are TGTGCCAGCAGCCAATCTAGCGGGATCGGGGAGCTGTTTTTT.

This clonotype came up a few times. V and J are TRBV23-1 and TRBJ1-2, with D perhaps matching TRBD1 (6 bases). TRBV23-1 is annotated as an ORF whose role is uncertain. V was pared by 6 bases and J by 4 bases, with 15 bases between. The CDR3 totals 14 residues. The CDR3 bases are TGCGCCAGCAGCATTTCCAGGGGCAGCTATGGCTACACCTTC. Its protein product is CASSISRGSYGYTF.

V usage is TRBV19 and J usage is TRBJ2-7, with a weak D call TRBD1 (5 bases). Trimming cost V 9 bases and J 0 bases, with 15 bases left between them. Germline loops: CDR1 LNHDA, CDR2 SQIVND (reference sequence). CDR3 length equals 14 residues. The CDR3 DNA sequence: TGTGCCAGCGCACAGACAGTTCGCTCCTACGAGCAGTACTTC. Its protein is CASAQTVRSYEQYF.

This clonotype showed up just a few times. V and J are TRBV25-1 and TRBJ1-6; D uncertain. V was cut by 6 bases and J by 9 bases, with 18 bases left in between. The germline gives CDR1 MGHDK, CDR2 SYGVNS. The CDR3 covers 15 residues. In DNA, the CDR3 is TGTGCCAGCAGCCCACCGGAGCAGGATAGTTCACCCCTCCACTTT. Translated, it gives CASSPPEQDSSPLHF.

The CDR3 coding sequence is TGTGCCAGCAGCCCAGGGACGAGCTCGAACACCGGGGAGCTGTTTTTT. As protein: CASSPGTSSNTGELFF. The chain couples TRBV11-2 to TRBJ2-2; D possibly matches TRBD1 or TRBD2 (5 bases each). Between the trimmed V and J ends, which lost 5 bases and 0 bases, there was a span of 13 bases. Germline CDR1 and CDR2: SGHAT and FQNNGV. This CDR3 is built from 16 residues.

J is TRBJ1-2 and V is TRBV20-1, with TRBD1 as a possible D gene (6 bases). Per germline, CDR1 DFQATT and CDR2 SNEGSKA (reference sequence). The CDR3 covers 15 residues. V lost 0 bases, J lost 5 bases, and 16 bases lay in between. CDR3 coding DNA: TGCAGTGCTAGAGATCATGGGAGGGGGGTTTATGGCTACACCTTC. Translation: CSARDHGRGVYGYTF.

This chain uses TRBV19 with TRBJ2-2, with a weak D call TRBD1 (5 bases). The CDR3 loop spans 14 amino acids. Trimming took off 2 bases at V and 6 bases at J, with 10 bases between the two ends. CDR1 is LNHDA, CDR2 SQIVND, per germline (reference sequence). The CDR3 reads CASSIQGQAGELFF. In DNA, the CDR3 is TGTGCCAGTAGTATACAGGGTCAGGCCGGGGAGCTGTTTTTT.

This clonotype was counted a few times. The chain couples TRBV7-9 to TRBJ1-1; no definite D call. V lost 2 bases and J 1 base, leaving 17 bases between the germline ends. This CDR3 comprises 17 residues. The germline CDR1 and CDR2 sequences are SEHNR and FQNEAQ (reference sequence). The CDR3 here is CASSLFDSRSANTEAFF. In DNA form, the CDR3 reads TGTGCCAGCAGCTTATTTGACTCGCGGTCGGCGAACACTGAAGCTTTCTTT.

This clonotype turned up a few times. The chain links TRBV15 to TRBJ1-1; D unclear. The CDR3 loop spans 14 amino acids. Germline V gene lookup returns CDR1 LNHNV and CDR2 YYDKDF (reference sequence). The V and J ends lost 3 bases and 3 bases respectively, with 11 bases between them. CDR3 bases: TGTGCCACCAGCAGGGACCTGGCGGACACTGAAGCTTTCTTT. Its protein is CATSRDLADTEAFF.

The gene calls are TRBV5-1 and TRBJ2-2; a weak D match, TRBD1 (5 bases). CDR3 length: 17 residues. Germline CDR1 and CDR2: SGHRS and YFSETQ. The V gene lost 0 bases and the J gene lost 1 base, with 13 bases spanning the gap. The CDR3, as DNA: TGCGCCAGCAGCTTGGGCGCCAGGACACGGAACACCGGGGAGCTGTTTTTT. Amino acid sequence: CASSLGARTRNTGELFF.